Shown below are 18 T cell receptor beta chains from a single sample sequenced in a study of memory CD4+ T cells and cytomegalovirus serostatus. Assay: immunoSEQ multiplex PCR; the TCRdb copy retains only in-frame clones and omits some. The sample lists over 60,000 clones; roughly four fifths were seen once. Single viable CD3+CD4+CD8-CD45RO+ cells were sorted as the memory CD4+ T cells. Sequenced material: memory CD4+ T cells from blood. These receptors originate from an adult in good health and CMV-seronegative.

The chain couples TRBV10-3 to TRBJ1-5; TRBD1 agrees at 9 bases. Germline V gene sequence: CDR1 ENHRY, CDR2 SYGVKD. This CDR3 contains 16 residues. V dropped 6 bases and J dropped 6; count of bases not matched to a gene: 12. CDR3 region: CAISASTGGGGQPQHF. The CDR3 nucleotides are TGTGCCATCAGCGCTTCAACAGGGGGCGGGGGTCAGCCCCAGCATTTT.

The chain combines TRBV2 with TRBJ2-2; D is ambiguous. This CDR3 comprises 14 residues. V was shortened by 6 bases and J by 5 bases, with 13 bases between the two germline ends. Germline V gene lookup returns CDR1 SNHLY and CDR2 FYNNEI. CDR3 amino acids: CASRPDRFTGELFF. DNA of the CDR3: TGTGCCAGCAGACCTGATCGATTTACCGGGGAGCTGTTTTTT.

The chain employs TRBV11-2 and TRBJ2-7; 7 nucleotides agree with TRBD2. The CDR3 has 14 residues. Germline loops: CDR1 SGHAT, CDR2 FQNNGV. J was trimmed by 3 bases and V by 0 bases; bases with no gene match: 2. In DNA, the CDR3 is TGTGCCAGCAGCTTAGAGAGGGACTACTACGAGCAGTACTTC. It codes for CASSLERDYYEQYF.

This chain joins TRBV13 and TRBJ2-6; 11 bases line up with TRBD1. CDR1 and CDR2 from the germline V gene are PRHDT and FYEKMQ (reference sequence). After removal of 0 bases from V and 1 base from J, the junction contained 2 bases not matched to a gene. CDR3 length: 18 amino acids. CDR3 bases: TGTGCCAGCAGCTTAGGCGGGACAGGGGGGTCTGGGGCCAACGTCCTGACTTTC. Translated: CASSLGGTGGSGANVLTF.

This chain links TRBV5-1 with TRBJ1-1; TRBD1 agrees at 7 bases. The CDR3 covers 15 residues. Germline CDR1 is SGHRS and CDR2 is YFSETQ. Trimming took 0 bases from V and 2 from J; bases not matched to a gene: 4. The CDR3 region is CASSLGRQGNTEAFF. The DNA of the CDR3 is TGCGCCAGCAGCTTGGGACGACAGGGAAACACTGAAGCTTTCTTT.

The rearrangement uses TRBV5-1 and TRBJ1-1; maybe TRBD1 (5 bases). V lost 3 bases and J 0 bases, leaving 9 bases between the germline ends. Germline V gives CDR1 SGHRS, CDR2 YFSETQ. The CDR3 has 14 residues. The CDR3 DNA reads as TGCGCCAGCAGCTCCCCGGGGCTGAACACTGAAGCTTTCTTT. Residues: CASSSPGLNTEAFF.

The chain uses TRBV14 and TRBJ2-5; no reliable D call. The CDR3 sequence is 15 residues long. V dropped 1 base and J dropped 0 bases, with 9 bases sitting between them. CDR1 SGHDN and CDR2 FVKESK come from the germline V gene. The CDR3 reads CASSQGFRNQETQYF. The CDR3 nucleotides are TGTGCCAGCAGCCAAGGCTTCAGGAACCAAGAGACCCAGTACTTC.

This clone was counted once. The CDR3 sequence is CASSARTKGRDYTQYF. The DNA for the CDR3 is TGTGCCAGCAGTGCACGGACAAAGGGCAGGGACTATACGCAGTATTTT. This chain joins TRBV6-1 and TRBJ2-3; a possible D gene is TRBD2 (6 bases). Germline CDR1 MNHNS, CDR2 SASEGT. CDR3 length: 16 amino acids. Trimming stripped 4 bases from V and 7 bases from J, with 21 bases between.

This rearrangement joins TRBV5-1 to TRBJ1-3; 7 bases line up with TRBD1. Germline values: CDR1 SGHRS, CDR2 YFSETQ. Unmatched junction bases numbered 9, after V lost 8 bases and J lost 4 bases. The CDR3 sequence is 14 residues long. The CDR3 DNA reads as TGCGCCAGTACTTCAGGGGGATCCGGAAACACCATATATTTT. This encodes CASTSGGSGNTIYF.

V usage is TRBV6-1 and J usage is TRBJ2-3, with D possibly being TRBD1 (5 bases). Trimming removed 6 bases from V and 5 bases from J, with 12 bases in between. The CDR3 loop spans 13 amino acids. Germline CDR1 reads MNHNS; CDR2 reads SASEGT. The CDR3 DNA reads as TGTGCCAGCAGCCTGACAGTCCTAGATACGCAGTATTTT. Its protein product is CASSLTVLDTQYF.

This clone was counted a few times. J is TRBJ1-1 and V is TRBV30; tentatively, D is TRBD1 (6 bases). The CDR3 sequence is 14 residues long. V was cut by 3 bases and J by 1 base, with 12 bases left in between. The germline V gene has CDR1 GTSNPN and CDR2 SVGIG (reference sequence). The CDR3 is CAWRASDRNTEAFF. Written as DNA, the CDR3 is TGTGCCTGGAGGGCATCGGACAGGAACACTGAAGCTTTCTTT.

The chain is built from TRBV21-1 and TRBJ2-7; the DNA was not compared with TRBD1, the D call given in the table. TRBV21-1 is classified as a pseudogene. This CDR3 spans 19 amino acids. Written as DNA, the CDR3 is TGTGCCAGCAGCAAAGGGAGGACAGGCAGACGATTCGATACCTACGAGCAGTACTTC. This codes for CASSKGRTGRRFDTYEQYF.

The chain combines TRBV28 with TRBJ1-2; D gene ambiguous. V was pared by 5 bases and J by 8 bases, with 9 bases between. The CDR3 covers 11 residues. CDR1 is MDHEN, CDR2 SYDVKM, per germline. The CDR3 protein is CASSTPGGYTF. In nucleotides, the CDR3 is TGTGCCAGCAGTACTCCTGGAGGCTACACCTTC.

CDR3 bases: TGTGCCAGCAGGACGGGAAGCTCCAATGAGCAGTTCTTC. It is translated as CASRTGSSNEQFF. V usage is TRBV6-6 and J usage is TRBJ2-1; tentatively, D is TRBD2 (5 bases). CDR1 is MNHNY, CDR2 SVGAGI, per germline (reference sequence). The CDR3 sequence is 13 residues long. Trimming took 6 bases from V and 6 from J, leaving 12 bases between them.

The CDR3 DNA sequence: TGTGCCAGCAGCCTTCGACAGGCACCCTACGAGCAGTACTTC. It translates to CASSLRQAPYEQYF. V is TRBV7-2 and J is TRBJ2-7; tentatively, D is TRBD1 (6 bases). Germline assignment: CDR1 SGHTA and CDR2 FQGNSA. The CDR3 totals 14 residues. The V end lost 5 bases, the J end lost 2 bases, and 13 bases lay between the germline ends.

The genes are TRBV4-2 and TRBJ2-3; 10 positions agree with TRBD2. Germline-derived CDR1 and CDR2 are LGHNA and YNFKEQ. Trimming removed 6 bases from V and 6 bases from J; junction bases left unmatched: 6. The CDR3 sequence is 14 residues long. This CDR3 reads CASRSSGRGDTQYF. The CDR3 bases are TGTGCCAGCAGATCTAGCGGGAGAGGGGATACGCAGTATTTT.

V gene TRBV9 combines with J gene TRBJ2-3; D remains ambiguous. The ends were cut back, 1 base at V and 5 bases at J, with 5 bases in the middle. The CDR3 runs to 12 residues. Germline V gene data show CDR1 as SGDLS and CDR2 as YYNGEE. The CDR3 loop is CASSVRIDTQYF. The DNA for the CDR3 is TGTGCCAGCAGCGTACGTATAGATACGCAGTATTTT. Together with reference TRBV9 and TRBJ2-3, the CDR3 gives the full variable domain: DSGVTQTPKHLITATGQRVTLRCSPRSGDLSVYWYQQSLDQGLQFLIQYYNGEERAKGNILERFSAQQFPDLHSELNLSSLELGDSALYFCASSVRIDTQYFGPGTRLTVL.

This chain joins TRBV5-1 and TRBJ2-7, with 8 bases matching TRBD1. The CDR3 extends over 15 amino acids. The J segment lost 2 bases and the V segment lost 4 bases, leaving 8 bases of the junction unmatched. CDR1 SGHRS and CDR2 YFSETQ come from the germline V gene. DNA of the CDR3: TGCGCCAGCAGCACGGACAGGGCTCTCCCCTACGAGCAGTACTTC. Encoded protein: CASSTDRALPYEQYF.